This T cell receptor (beta chain) was found in a study of blood T cell repertoires in COVID-19. Study-level background: Some COVID-19 samples were acute and others convalescent; all came from the United States, Italy and Spain. Sources were T cells, B-cell-depleted T cells, or PBMCs; the material itself was cDNA or gDNA.

The CDR3 is 13 residues long. Germline values: CDR1 SGHRS, CDR2 YFSETQ. Trimming pared 4 bases from V and 4 bases from J, leaving 11 bases between. Study processing details: Amplification of reference gene primers was used by the study to estimate nucleated cell counts. Some clones are missing from TCRdb's copy, which holds only in-frame ones; the method was immunoSEQ multiplex PCR. Clone size and the V and J calls come from that table; the DNA yielded D and trimming. The sample carries hundreds of thousands of clones, around 90% recorded once. A note on this clone: The same CDR3 can be traced to other DNA sequences in this sample.

The chain has TRBV5-1 and TRBJ1-2, with D possibly TRBD1 on 6 matching bases. Sequencing was performed on peripheral blood. The sequence was obtained from a man in his sixties who had recovered from COVID-19. CDR3 region: CASSLEGGYGYTF. The CDR3, as DNA: TGCGCCAGCAGCCTCGAAGGGGGCTATGGCTACACCTTC.